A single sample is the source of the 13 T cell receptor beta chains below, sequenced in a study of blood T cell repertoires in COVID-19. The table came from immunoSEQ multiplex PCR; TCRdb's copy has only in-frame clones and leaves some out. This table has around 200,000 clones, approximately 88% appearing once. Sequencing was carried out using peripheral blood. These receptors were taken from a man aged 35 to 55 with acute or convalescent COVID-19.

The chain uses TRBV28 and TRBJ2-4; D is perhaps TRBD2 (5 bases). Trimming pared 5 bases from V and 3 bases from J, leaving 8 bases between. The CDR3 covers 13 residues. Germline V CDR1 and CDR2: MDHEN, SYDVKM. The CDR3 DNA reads TGTGCCAGCAGTGTCCGGGACAAAAACATTCAGTACTTC. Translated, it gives CASSVRDKNIQYF.

CDR3 bases: TGCGCCAGCAGCCACAGGACAGCCTACGAGCAGTACTTC. It yields the protein CASSHRTAYEQYF. The V gene is TRBV4-1, the J gene TRBJ2-7; TRBD1 is a possible D gene (6 bases). The germline CDR1 and CDR2 sequences are MGHRA and YSYEKL. Between the trimmed V and J ends, which lost 3 bases and 2 bases, there was a span of 8 bases. The CDR3 contains 13 residues.

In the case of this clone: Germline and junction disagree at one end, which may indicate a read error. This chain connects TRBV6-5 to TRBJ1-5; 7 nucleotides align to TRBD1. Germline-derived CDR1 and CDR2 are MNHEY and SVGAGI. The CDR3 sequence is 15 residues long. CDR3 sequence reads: CASSNSGGVGQPQHF. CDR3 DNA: TGTGCCAGCAGTAACTCAGGGGGGGTGGGTCAGCCCCAGCATTTT.

CDR3 sequence: CASNIRQGLRGYTF. The CDR3 coding sequence is TGTGCCAGTAACATCCGGCAGGGGTTGAGAGGCTACACCTTC. The chain combines TRBV19 with TRBJ1-2; weak D call: TRBD1 (6 bases). V was trimmed by 7 bases and J by 8 bases, leaving 20 bases between them. This CDR3 has 14 amino acids. Germline lookup yields CDR1 LNHDA and CDR2 SQIVND (reference sequence).

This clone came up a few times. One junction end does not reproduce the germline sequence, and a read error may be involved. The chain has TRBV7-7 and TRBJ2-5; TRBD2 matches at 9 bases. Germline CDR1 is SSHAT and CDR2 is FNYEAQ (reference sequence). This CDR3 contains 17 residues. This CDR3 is CASSPRVGAGGTETQYF. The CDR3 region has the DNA TGTGCTAGCAGCCCCCGAGTAGGAGCGGGGGGAACAGAGACCCAGTACTTC.

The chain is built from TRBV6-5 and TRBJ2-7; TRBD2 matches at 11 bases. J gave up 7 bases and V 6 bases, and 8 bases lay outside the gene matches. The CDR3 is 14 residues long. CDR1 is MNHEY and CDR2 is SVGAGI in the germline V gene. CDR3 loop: CASRGSGGAREQYF. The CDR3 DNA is TGTGCCAGCAGGGGTAGCGGGGGGGCCCGGGAGCAGTACTTC.

The DNA of the CDR3 is TGTGCCAGCAGCTTAGAGTCGGCAGGGATGAACACTGAAGCTTTCTTT. Its translation is CASSLESAGMNTEAFF. This chain uses TRBV7-2 with TRBJ1-1, with a weak D call TRBD1 (5 bases). Per the germline V gene, CDR1 is SGHTA and CDR2 is FQGNSA. Trimming took off 1 base at V and 0 bases at J, with 12 bases between the two ends. There are 16 residues in the CDR3. Based on the CDR3 plus reference TRBV7-2 and TRBJ1-1, the full variable domain is GAGVSQSPSNKVTEKGKDVELRCDPISGHTALYWYRQSLGQGLEFLIYFQGNSAPDKSGLPSDRFSAERTGGSVSTLTIQRTQQEDSAVYLCASSLESAGMNTEAFFGQGTRLTVV.

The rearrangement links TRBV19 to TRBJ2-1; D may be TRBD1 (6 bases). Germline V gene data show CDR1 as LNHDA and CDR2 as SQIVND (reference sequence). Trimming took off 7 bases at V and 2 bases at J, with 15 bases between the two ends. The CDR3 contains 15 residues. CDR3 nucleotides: TGTGCCAGTACCACAGGGCTCTTGACCTACAATGAGCAGTTCTTC. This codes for CASTTGLLTYNEQFF.

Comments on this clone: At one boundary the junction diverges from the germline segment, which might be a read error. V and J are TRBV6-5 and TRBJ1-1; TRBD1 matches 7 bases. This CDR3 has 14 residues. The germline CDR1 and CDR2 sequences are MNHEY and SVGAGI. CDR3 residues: CAGSIDRVNTEAFF. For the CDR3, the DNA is TGTGCCGGCAGCATTGACAGGGTGAACACTGAAGCTTTCTTT.

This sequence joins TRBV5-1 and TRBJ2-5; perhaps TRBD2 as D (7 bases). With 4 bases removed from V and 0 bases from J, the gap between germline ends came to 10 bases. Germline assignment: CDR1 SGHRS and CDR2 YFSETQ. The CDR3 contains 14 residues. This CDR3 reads CASSPRGHQETQYF. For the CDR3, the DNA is TGCGCCAGCAGCCCGCGGGGGCACCAAGAGACCCAGTACTTC. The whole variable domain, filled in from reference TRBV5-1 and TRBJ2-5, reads KAGVTQTPRYLIKTRGQQVTLSCSPISGHRSVSWYQQTPGQGLQFLFEYFSETQRNKGNFPGRFSGRQFSNSRSEMNVSTLELGDSALYLCASSPRGHQETQYFGPGTRLLVL.

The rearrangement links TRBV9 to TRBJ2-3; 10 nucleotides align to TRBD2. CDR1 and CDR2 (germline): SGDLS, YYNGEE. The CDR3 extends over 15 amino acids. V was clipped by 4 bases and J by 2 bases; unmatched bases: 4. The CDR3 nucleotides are TGTGCCAGCAGCACAGCGGGGGGGGTCACAGATACGCAGTATTTT. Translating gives CASSTAGGVTDTQYF. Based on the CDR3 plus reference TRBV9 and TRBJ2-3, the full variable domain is DSGVTQTPKHLITATGQRVTLRCSPRSGDLSVYWYQQSLDQGLQFLIQYYNGEERAKGNILERFSAQQFPDLHSELNLSSLELGDSALYFCASSTAGGVTDTQYFGPGTRLTVL.

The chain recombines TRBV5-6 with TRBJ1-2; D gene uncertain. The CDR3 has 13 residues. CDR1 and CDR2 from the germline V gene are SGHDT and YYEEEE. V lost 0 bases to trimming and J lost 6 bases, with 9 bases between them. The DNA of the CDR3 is TGTGCCAGCAGCTTGGACGGGGTCCATGGCTACACCTTC. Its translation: CASSLDGVHGYTF.

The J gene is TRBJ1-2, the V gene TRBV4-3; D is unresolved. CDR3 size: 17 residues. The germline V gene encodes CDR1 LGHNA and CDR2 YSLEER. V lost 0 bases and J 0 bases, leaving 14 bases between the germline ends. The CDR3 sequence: CASSQDASGRANYGYTF. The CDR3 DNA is TGCGCCAGCAGCCAAGATGCGAGCGGCAGAGCTAACTATGGCTACACCTTC.